The rows below give T cell receptor beta chains drawn from one sample of a study of cytomegalovirus exposure and HLA in healthy donors. The method was immunoSEQ multiplex PCR; TCRdb's version includes in-frame clones alone and lacks a portion of them. Of under 150,000 clones in the sample, around 70% are singletons; the top ten hold roughly 3%. The specimen sequenced was PBMCs. Receptor source: a woman in her sixties in good health and CMV-seropositive. CDR3s include the opening cysteine and the closing phenylalanine or tryptophan. A D gene is named only where the DNA matches it firmly. The size field is filled for only some rows; it gives once, few, many or a size class.

d_gene | j_gene | abundance | v_gene | CDR3aa | CDR3nt
TRBD1 | TRBJ2-3 | - | TRBV13 | CASSTGQGGADTQYF | TGTGCCAGCAGCACGGGACAGGGGGGTGCAGATACGCAGTATTTT
TRBD2 | TRBJ2-3 | once | TRBV9 | CASSVVPAGGGTDTQYF | TGTGCCAGCAGCGTAGTACCAGCGGGGGGCGGCACAGATACGCAGTATTTT
- | TRBJ1-5 | few | TRBV6-4 | CASSENTYQPQHF | TGTGCCAGCAGTGAAAACACCTATCAGCCCCAGCATTTT
- | TRBJ2-7 | few | TRBV19 | CASSIEPGPYEQYF | TGTGCCAGTAGTATAGAACCGGGTCCCTACGAGCAGTACTTC
- | TRBJ1-1 | - | TRBV4-1 | CASSLREGGGNTEAFF | TGCGCCAGCAGCCTCCGGGAGGGCGGCGGGAACACTGAAGCTTTCTTT
- | TRBJ1-2 | few | TRBV5-1 | CASSLTQTGSDYTF | TGCGCCAGCAGCTTGACCCAAACAGGGAGTGACTACACCTTC
- | TRBJ1-1 | few | TRBV9 | CASSVRQVNTEAFF | TGTGCCAGCAGCGTTAGACAGGTGAACACTGAAGCTTTCTTT
TRBD1 | TRBJ1-3 | - | TRBV7-9 | CASSLDRAGNTIYF | TGTGCCAGCAGCCTGGACAGGGCTGGAAACACCATATATTTT
TRBD1 | TRBJ2-5 | few | TRBV2 | CASRDRVKETQYF | TGTGCCAGTAGGGACAGGGTGAAAGAGACCCAGTACTTC
TRBD2 | TRBJ2-2 | - | TRBV29-1 | CSAGLAGAQINTGELFF | TGCAGCGCCGGACTAGCGGGGGCCCAAATAAACACCGGGGAGCTGTTTTTT
- | TRBJ1-1 | - | TRBV5-6 | CASSPRPGTEAFF | TGTGCCAGCAGCCCCCGGCCGGGGACTGAAGCTTTCTTT
- | TRBJ2-1 | - | TRBV10-3 | CATLRVGTQDEQFF | TGTGCCACCCTCAGGGTAGGAACCCAAGATGAGCAGTTCTTC
TRBD1 | TRBJ1-2 | - | TRBV5-1 | CASSSGQGGYGYTF | TGCGCCAGCAGCTCTGGACAGGGGGGCTATGGCTACACCTTC
TRBD1 | TRBJ1-1 | - | TRBV19 | CASSNRGNTEAFF | TGTGCCAGTAGTAACAGGGGGAACACTGAAGCTTTCTTT
- | TRBJ2-1 | - | TRBV9 | CASSVGAGGLGNEQFF | TGTGCCAGCAGCGTAGGGGCAGGGGGACTGGGGAATGAGCAGTTCTTC
TRBD2 | TRBJ2-4 | - | TRBV5-1 | CASSWRLAGENIQYF | TGCGCCAGCAGCTGGCGACTAGCGGGGGAAAACATTCAGTACTTC